This T cell receptor beta chain emerged from a study of vaccination and CD4 T cells after COVID-19. Study overall: Every participant had a vaccine, which was either BNT162b2 or mRNA-1273, given in two doses. Controls used CEFX viral epitopes (positive), HIV-1 Nef peptides (negative), or no peptide.

Sequenced with the Oncomine TCR Beta short-read assay was DNA taken from cultured CD4+ T cells. Using the QIAamp micro DNA kit, genomic DNA was extracted from the CD4+ T cells that had been cultured. TCRdb itself ran the PCR reads through MiXCR, one entry per CDR3 protein. The sample lists some 16,000 distinct CDR3 sequences; 45% to 50% were seen once. This clonotype was seen a few times. The antigen is unknown. The germline V and J ends were trimmed by 0 bases and 0 bases, with 11 bases remaining between them. Per germline, CDR1 MGHRA and CDR2 YSYEKL. The CDR3 contains 17 residues. Stated treatment: roughly 10-day PBMC culture with coronavirus spike peptide pools or control peptides (ViraFEST assay). Study findings and constraints: For SARS-CoV-2-reactive clonotypes, the median went from around 20 to 38, a nonsignificant increase.

The chain carries TRBV4-1 and TRBJ2-2; D gene unclear. The clonotype was recovered from a human donor who had recovered from COVID-19. The sequencing sample was made of CD4+ T cells from blood, cultured in vitro. CDR3 coding DNA: TGCGCCAGCAGCCAAGAGGCGGTCATCGCGAACACCGGGGAGCTGTTTTTT. Translation gives CASSQEAVIANTGELFF.